The 15 T cell receptor beta chains below all came from one sample that was sequenced in a study of shared clonotypes between healthy human individuals. The method was immunoSEQ multiplex PCR; TCRdb's version includes in-frame clones alone and lacks a portion of them. In the table there are about 1 million clones, 65% to 80% of which are singletons. Specimen: memory CD4+ T cells sorted from blood. Sample subset: CD45RA-negative fraction. The source of these receptors is a man aged 18 to 30 in good health.

The chain is built from TRBV4-3 and TRBJ2-3, with a possible D match to TRBD2 (5 bases). Germline V CDR1 and CDR2: LGHNA, YSLEER. Trimming pared 0 bases from V and 1 base from J, leaving 14 bases between. The CDR3 has 17 residues. This CDR3 is CASSQDGSITGTDTQYF. CDR3 nucleotides: TGCGCCAGCAGCCAAGATGGGAGCATAACGGGCACAGATACGCAGTATTTT.

The chain recombines TRBV5-1 with TRBJ1-5; D is ambiguous. V gave up 0 bases and J gave up 0 bases, with 7 bases separating them. From germline, CDR1 is SGHRS and CDR2 YFSETQ. This CDR3 is 15 amino acids long. The CDR3 here is CASSLAGYSNQPQHF. CDR3 nucleotide sequence: TGCGCCAGCAGCTTGGCGGGGTATAGCAATCAGCCCCAGCATTTT.

The J gene is TRBJ1-2, the V gene TRBV6-1; no clear D. The CDR3 consists of 13 residues. The V gene's germline CDR1 is MNHNS and CDR2 SASEGT. Here the CDR3 reads CATKDLANYGYTF. The CDR3 bases are TGTGCTACTAAAGATTTAGCTAACTATGGCTACACCTTC.

The V and J genes are TRBV18 and TRBJ1-4; weak D call: TRBD1 (5 bases). The CDR3 has 13 amino acids. The V and J ends lost 6 bases and 10 bases respectively, with 15 bases between them. Germline V gene sequence: CDR1 KGHSH, CDR2 LQKENI. The CDR3 spells CASSPLGDGKLFF. The CDR3 DNA follows: TGTGCCAGCTCCCCCTTAGGGGACGGAAAACTGTTTTTT.

The chain joins TRBV5-1 to TRBJ1-5; D is uncertain. V lost 0 bases and J 5 bases, leaving 6 bases between the germline ends. The CDR3 loop spans 13 amino acids. CDR1 and CDR2 from the germline V gene are SGHRS and YFSETQ. The CDR3, as DNA: TGCGCCAGCAGCTTGGGCGGTCATCAGCCCCAGCATTTT. This codes for CASSLGGHQPQHF.

The chain links TRBV10-1 to TRBJ1-1, with 8 positions matching TRBD1. With V trimmed by 6 bases and J by 4 bases, 4 bases remained unmatched. Germline-derived CDR1 and CDR2 are WNHNN and SYGVQD (reference sequence). CDR3 length: 13 residues. The CDR3 region is CASSSGGGTEAFF. The CDR3 DNA sequence: TGCGCCAGCAGCTCAGGGGGCGGCACTGAAGCTTTCTTT.

The chain combines TRBV10-3 with TRBJ2-1; possibly TRBD1 or TRBD2 for D (5 bases each). CDR1 is ENHRY and CDR2 is SYGVKD in the germline V gene. Between the trimmed V and J ends, which lost 0 bases and 12 bases, there was a span of 12 bases. This CDR3 has 13 amino acids. The CDR3 spells CAISESGDVTQFF. The CDR3 bases are TGTGCCATCAGTGAGTCGGGGGATGTTACGCAGTTCTTC.

This clone came up a few times. The chain carries TRBV5-8 and TRBJ1-6, with D possibly TRBD1 on 5 matching bases. Per germline, CDR1 SGHTS and CDR2 YDEGEE. The CDR3 length is 16 residues. The V gene lost 4 bases and the J gene lost 0 bases, with 11 bases spanning the gap. The CDR3 DNA reads TGTGCCAGCAGCGTTCCAGGGAGCTCCTATAATTCACCCCTCCACTTT. Residues: CASSVPGSSYNSPLHF.

This clone has a count of ten or more. The chain has TRBV7-2 and TRBJ1-2; D unresolved. Per the germline V gene, CDR1 is SGHTA and CDR2 is FQGNSA. The CDR3 has 15 amino acids. V was clipped by 1 base and J by 5 bases, with 14 bases between them. CDR3 sequence: CASSLGGAAIYGYTF. In DNA form, the CDR3 reads TGTGCCAGCAGCTTAGGGGGTGCAGCCATATATGGCTACACCTTC.

This clone occurred a few times. The gene calls are TRBV5-4 and TRBJ2-3; D remains ambiguous. CDR1 SGHNT and CDR2 YYREEE come from the germline V gene (reference sequence). V gave up 4 bases and J gave up 1 base, with 10 bases separating them. CDR3 length: 14 residues. The CDR3 nucleotides read TGTGCCAGCAGCCCAACACGAGGCACAGATACGCAGTATTTT. Protein product: CASSPTRGTDTQYF.

As concerns this clone: Other nucleotide sequences in the sample specify the same CDR3. The chain couples TRBV5-1 to TRBJ1-5; possible D gene TRBD1, 6 bases. The CDR3 extends over 15 amino acids. In germline, CDR1 is SGHRS, CDR2 YFSETQ. V lost 0 bases and J lost 0, with 7 bases in between. In nucleotides, the CDR3 is TGCGCCAGCAGCTTGGAAGGGGGTAGCAATCAGCCCCAGCATTTT. As protein: CASSLEGGSNQPQHF.

The chain employs TRBV9 and TRBJ1-3; 7 positions agree with TRBD1. J lost 0 bases, V lost 1 base, and 16 bases had no gene match. Germline V lookup: CDR1 SGDLS, CDR2 YYNGEE. The CDR3 has 20 amino acids. The CDR3 reads CASSVLPGGSTGSSGNTIYF. For the CDR3, the DNA is TGTGCCAGCAGCGTATTACCCGGGGGGTCGACAGGGAGCTCTGGAAACACCATATATTTT. The whole variable domain, remainder taken from reference TRBV9 and TRBJ1-3, is DSGVTQTPKHLITATGQRVTLRCSPRSGDLSVYWYQQSLDQGLQFLIQYYNGEERAKGNILERFSAQQFPDLHSELNLSSLELGDSALYFCASSVLPGGSTGSSGNTIYFGEGSWLTVV.

This clone occurred once. The V and J genes are TRBV6-1 and TRBJ1-5; D ambiguous. Per the germline V gene, CDR1 is MNHNS and CDR2 is SASEGT. The CDR3 has 15 amino acids. V lost 2 bases, J lost 0 bases, and 8 bases lay in between. The CDR3 sequence is CASSELAFSNQPQHF. The CDR3 coding sequence is TGTGCCAGCAGTGAACTGGCCTTTAGCAATCAGCCCCAGCATTTT.

The genes are TRBV7-2 and TRBJ2-2, with D possibly TRBD1 on 5 matching bases. Trimming stripped 9 bases from V and 2 bases from J, with 13 bases between. This CDR3 contains 14 residues. The germline gives CDR1 SGHTA, CDR2 FQGNSA. The CDR3 region is CASTTVINTGELFF. CDR3 DNA: TGTGCCAGTACGACAGTTATTAACACCGGGGAGCTGTTTTTT.

The rearrangement joins TRBV29-1 to TRBJ2-2, with 9 bases matching TRBD2. Germline V lookup: CDR1 SQVTM, CDR2 ANQGSEA. V was clipped by 4 bases and J by 5 bases; unmatched bases: 5. There are 14 residues in the CDR3. CDR3 coding DNA: TGCAGCGTTGCCGCGGGAGGGGGAACCGGGGAGCTGTTTTTT. It specifies CSVAAGGGTGELFF.